Listed below are T cell receptor beta chains from one sample, sequenced in a study of cytomegalovirus exposure and HLA in healthy donors. The assay was immunoSEQ multiplex PCR, and TCRdb's table has in-frame clones only and misses some. This sample has roughly 120,000 clones, with about 60% found just once. The sequenced sample consisted of PBMCs. These receptors originate from a man between 40 and 49 years old in good health and CMV-seropositive. CDR3s include the opening cysteine and the closing phenylalanine or tryptophan. Fields, in order: D gene, J gene, clone size, V gene, CDR3 length, CDR3 protein, CDR3 DNA. The D gene is left open where the match is weak. Clone size appears in some rows only: once, few, many, or a class for an expanded clone.

. | TRBJ2-2 | . | TRBV2 | 14 | CASKRTDSTGELFF | TGTGCCAGCAAGAGAACCGACAGTACCGGGGAGCTGTTTTTT
. | TRBJ2-4 | few | TRBV5-6 | 15 | CASSAEQGGQNIQYF | TGTGCCAGCAGCGCGGAACAGGGCGGCCAAAACATTCAGTACTTC
. | TRBJ1-1 | . | TRBV4-3 | 20 | CASSQDHVMGRRTVNTEAFF | TGCGCCAGCAGCCAAGATCACGTAATGGGCAGGCGCACGGTGAACACTGAAGCTTTCTTT
. | TRBJ1-5 | few | TRBV15 | 14 | CATSRDPAVQPQHF | TGTGCCACCAGCAGAGATCCAGCGGTCCAGCCCCAGCATTTT
. | TRBJ1-2 | . | TRBV9 | 12 | CASSVGNYGHTF | TGTGCCAGCAGCGTAGGCAACTATGGCCACACCTTC
. | TRBJ1-6 | . | TRBV18 | 15 | CASSPPGRVGSPLHF | TGTGCCAGCTCACCACCCGGCAGGGTGGGATCACCCCTCCACTTT
. | TRBJ1-2 | . | TRBV30 | 13 | CAWSLDSNYGYTF | TGTGCCTGGAGTTTGGACAGTAACTATGGCTACACCTTC
. | TRBJ2-3 | . | TRBV7-2 | 15 | CASSLTNSLGDTQYF | TGTGCCAGCAGCTTAACTAACTCTCTTGGAGATACGCAGTATTTT
TRBD1 | TRBJ2-6 | . | TRBV10-3 | 18 | CASSGGQGAWSGANVLTF | TGTGCCTCCTCAGGAGGGCAGGGGGCTTGGTCTGGGGCCAACGTCCTGACTTTC
. | TRBJ2-3 | . | TRBV27 | 18 | CASSLSGEHLAWTDTQYF | TGTGCCAGCAGTTTGTCCGGAGAACACCTCGCCTGGACAGATACGCAGTATTTT
TRBD1 | TRBJ1-6 | . | TRBV5-6 | 16 | CASSLVTGGANSPLHF | TGTGCCAGCAGCTTGGTGACAGGGGGAGCGAATTCACCCCTCCACTTT
. | TRBJ1-1 | . | TRBV2 | 13 | CASSEWPGCEAFF | TGTGCCAGCAGTGAATGGCCAGGATGTGAAGCTTTCTTT
. | TRBJ2-7 | . | TRBV21-1 | 16 | CASSKVRGIPCEEQYF | TGTGCCAGCAGCAAAGTTCGGGGAATCCCGTGTGAGGAGCAGTACTTC
TRBD1 | TRBJ2-7 | few | TRBV29-1 | 14 | CSVSTGQGVKEQYF | TGCAGCGTAAGCACGGGACAGGGGGTTAAAGAGCAGTACTTC
TRBD1 | TRBJ2-5 | . | TRBV7-2 | 15 | CASSLLGQGVETQYF | TGTGCCAGCAGCTTATTGGGACAGGGGGTAGAGACCCAGTACTTC
TRBD2 | TRBJ2-3 | . | TRBV5-1 | 15 | CASSSAGASTDTQYF | TGCGCCAGCAGCTCAGCGGGGGCTAGCACAGATACGCAGTATTTT
TRBD1 | TRBJ1-1 | . | TRBV28 | 14 | CASSPRGENTEAFF | TGTGCCAGCAGTCCCAGGGGGGAGAACACTGAAGCTTTCTTT
TRBD1 | TRBJ1-1 | . | TRBV5-1 | 13 | CASSRIGTDEAFF | TGCGCCAGCAGCCGAATCGGGACAGATGAAGCTTTCTTT
. | TRBJ2-5 | . | TRBV2 | 15 | CASSAHLDSQETQYF | TGTGCCAGCAGCGCACATTTGGACAGCCAAGAGACCCAGTACTTC
. | TRBJ2-5 | few | TRBV9 | 16 | CASSPSRGRHQETQYF | TGTGCCAGCAGCCCGAGCCGGGGTCGTCACCAAGAGACCCAGTACTTC
. | TRBJ2-3 | . | TRBV30 | 13 | CAWSVGAPDTQYF | TGTGCCTGGAGTGTAGGGGCCCCAGATACGCAGTATTTT
TRBD2 | TRBJ2-3 | . | TRBV2 | 16 | CASSDEAGARADTQYF | TGTGCCAGCAGTGATGAAGCGGGAGCTCGCGCAGATACGCAGTATTTT
TRBD1 | TRBJ2-5 | few | TRBV28 | 16 | CASSRRGQGPPETQYF | TGTGCCAGCAGTAGGCGGGGACAGGGGCCACCGGAGACCCAGTACTTC
. | TRBJ2-3 | few | TRBV5-5 | 18 | CASSLVMGGGSSTDTQYF | TGTGCCAGCAGCTTGGTTATGGGGGGGGGCTCAAGCACAGATACGCAGTATTTT
. | TRBJ1-2 | . | TRBV5-6 | 12 | CASSLAGSVYTF | TGTGCCAGCAGCTTGGCCGGGTCCGTCTACACCTTC
TRBD1 | TRBJ2-3 | . | TRBV6-5 | 15 | CASSPDRGEADTQYF | TGTGCCAGCAGTCCGGACAGGGGCGAAGCAGATACGCAGTATTTT
. | TRBJ1-5 | . | TRBV4-1 | 16 | CASSLLFTRGNQPQHF | TGCGCCAGCAGCCTCTTGTTCACCCGAGGCAATCAGCCCCAGCATTTT
TRBD1 | TRBJ2-7 | . | TRBV15 | 13 | CATRDRGASEQYF | TGTGCCACCAGGGACAGGGGGGCCTCCGAGCAGTACTTC
. | TRBJ1-1 | few | TRBV6-1 | 13 | CASRQTARAEAFF | TGTGCCAGCAGACAGACAGCCCGGGCTGAAGCTTTCTTT
. | TRBJ1-1 | . | TRBV6-1 | 13 | CASRDSLNTEAFF | TGTGCCAGCAGAGACAGCTTGAACACTGAAGCTTTCTTT
TRBD2 | TRBJ2-3 | once | TRBV11-2 | 17 | CASSLYAAGGRGDTQYF | TGTGCCAGCAGCTTATACGCAGCGGGGGGCCGGGGAGATACGCAGTATTTT
TRBD1 | TRBJ2-5 | . | TRBV6-1 | 13 | CASSGQGAETQYF | TGTGCCAGCAGTGGACAGGGGGCAGAGACCCAGTACTTC
TRBD1 | TRBJ2-3 | . | TRBV5-8 | 14 | CASSIRTGSDTQYF | TGTGCCAGCAGCATCCGGACAGGTTCAGATACGCAGTATTTT
TRBD1 | TRBJ2-7 | once | TRBV28 | 16 | CASSFSTGADSYEQYF | TGTGCCAGCAGTTTCTCGACAGGGGCGGACTCCTACGAGCAGTACTTC
. | TRBJ1-1 | . | TRBV30 | 14 | CAWSVGHPNTEAFF | TGTGCCTGGAGTGTTGGGCACCCGAACACTGAAGCTTTCTTT
. | TRBJ1-2 | few | TRBV6-1 | 15 | CASSEGPRPGYGYTF | TGTGCCAGCAGTGAAGGGCCTCGACCCGGGTATGGCTACACCTTC
. | TRBJ2-1 | once | TRBV5-1 | 13 | CASRVWEYNEQFF | TGCGCCAGCAGGGTCTGGGAGTACAATGAGCAGTTCTTC
TRBD1 | TRBJ1-2 | few | TRBV27 | 16 | CASSFSGTGGVSGYTF | TGTGCCAGCAGTTTTTCCGGGACAGGGGGCGTAAGTGGCTACACCTTC
. | TRBJ2-3 | . | TRBV19 | 13 | CASSGRFTDTQYF | TGTGCCAGTAGTGGCAGATTCACAGATACGCAGTATTTT
TRBD1 | TRBJ2-7 | . | TRBV6-1 | 14 | CASSATGGGDEQYF | TGTGCCAGCAGTGCTACAGGGGGCGGCGACGAGCAGTACTTC